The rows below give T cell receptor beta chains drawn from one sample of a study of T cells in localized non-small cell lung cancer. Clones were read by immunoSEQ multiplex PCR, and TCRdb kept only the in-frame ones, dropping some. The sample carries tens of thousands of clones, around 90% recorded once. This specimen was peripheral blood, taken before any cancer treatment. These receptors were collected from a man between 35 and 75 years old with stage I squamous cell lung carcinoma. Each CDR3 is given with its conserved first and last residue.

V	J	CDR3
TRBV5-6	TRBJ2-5	CASSTGDRSRGQETQYF
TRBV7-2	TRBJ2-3	CASSPGGSDWDTQYF
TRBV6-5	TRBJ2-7	CASSYSGVTYEQYF
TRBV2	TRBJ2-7	CASRTWGARGDEQYF
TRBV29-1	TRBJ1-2	CSVEVAGANYGYTF
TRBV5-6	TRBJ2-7	CASSRKKLQQYF
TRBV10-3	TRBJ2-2	CASGVNTGELFF
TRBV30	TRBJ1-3	CAWAGYRSSGNTIYF
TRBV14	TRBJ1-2	CASSQAGLGYGYTF
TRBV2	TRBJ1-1	CASVSLMNTEAFF
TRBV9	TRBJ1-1	CASSAQTMSTEAFF
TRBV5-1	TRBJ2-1	CASTEVGYNEQFF
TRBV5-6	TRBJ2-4	CASSLVSGEDIQYF
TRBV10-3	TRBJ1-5	CAIRQGEAQPQHF
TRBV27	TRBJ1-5	CASSLRPGRQGAAMNQPQHF
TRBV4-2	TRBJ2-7	CASSQEHEQYF
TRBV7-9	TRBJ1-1	CASSLAIPGENTEAFF
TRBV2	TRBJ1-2	CASSGGFDGYTF
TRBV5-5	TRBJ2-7	CASSADVGPYEQYF
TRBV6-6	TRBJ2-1	CASSYREGPHNEQFF
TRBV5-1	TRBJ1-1	CASSLDLNTEAFF
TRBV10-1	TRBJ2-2	CASSVPRDGELFF
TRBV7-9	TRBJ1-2	CASSLTRTGFYGYTF
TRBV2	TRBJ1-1	CASNLGGGPSVTEAFF
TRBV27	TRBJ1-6	CASSLSVLSNSPLHF
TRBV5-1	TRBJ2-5	CASSLGHLGEETQYF
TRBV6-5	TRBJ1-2	CASSEGQGHNGYTF
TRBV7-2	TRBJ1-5	CASSLSLGNQPQHF
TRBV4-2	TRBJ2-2	CASSGDGTGVAGELFF
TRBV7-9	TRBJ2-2	CASSLIIGELFF
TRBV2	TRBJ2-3	CASSRGLSADTQYF
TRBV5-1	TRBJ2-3	CASRFFRDSRDTQYF
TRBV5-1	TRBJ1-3	CASSALPGTSGNTIYF
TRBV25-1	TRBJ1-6	CASSDHRGLNSPLHF
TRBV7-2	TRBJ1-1	CASSLEGYLNTEAFF
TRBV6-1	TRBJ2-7	CASSEGGGSYEQYF
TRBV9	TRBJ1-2	CASSPRTGGLVGYTF
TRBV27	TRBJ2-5	CASRRGGETQYF
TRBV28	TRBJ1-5	CASSFTRRASNQPQHF
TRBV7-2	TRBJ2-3	CASSLGQGRGDTQYF